What follows describes a single TCR beta chain. This specimen comes from a study of control samples from healthy donors and cancer patients. Sequencing was performed with immunoSEQ multiplex PCR; in TCRdb, only in-frame clones are kept and a portion is missing. This sample has roughly 100,000 clones, with almost 90% found just once. Germline V CDR1 and CDR2: GTSNPN, SVGIG (reference sequence). V dropped 3 bases and J dropped 2; count of bases not matched to a gene: 7. CDR3 length equals 14 residues. Specimen: blood. V and J are TRBV30 and TRBJ2-7; 7 positions match TRBD2. This receptor was identified in a man younger than 45 in good health. The CDR3 nucleotides read TGTGCCTGGAGGCCGGGACTAACAACCTACGAGCAGTACTTC. It encodes CAWRPGLTTYEQYF.